The clone carrying this T cell receptor (beta chain) was observed at least ten times. Its cognate antigen is unknown. Germline is not matched at one junction end, which may reflect a read error. From the reads, TCRdb called clonotypes with MiXCR, one entry per CDR3 protein. The sample includes some 940,000 distinct CDR3 sequences, roughly 30% of them seen just once. The CDR3 length is 14 residues. CDR1 SGHDT and CDR2 YYEEEE come from the germline V gene. This sample was included in a study of T cell repertoires in cytomegalovirus infection. This clonotype was obtained from a human donor in good health (CMV status not recorded). Some clones in this sample may be carry-over from other donors' samples. V and J are TRBV5-6 and TRBJ1-1, with a possible D match to TRBD1 (5 bases). The input for sequencing was cultured CD8+ T cells from PBMCs, taken from culture after CMV antigen stimulation. DNA for the CDR3: TGTGCCAGCAGCTTGGACAGGAAGAACTCTGAAGCTTTCTTT. Translation gives CASSLDRKNSEAFF.